These 14 T cell receptor beta chains share one sample of origin, sequenced in a study of technical replicates of blood from a handful of donors. Generated by immunoSEQ multiplex PCR, the TCRdb table keeps only in-frame clones and is missing some. The table lists tens of thousands of clones, almost 96% of them singletons. The source material was T cells isolated from PBMCs. The receptors originated from a human donor in good health.

The sample holds one count of this clone. The chain recombines TRBV5-1 with TRBJ2-5, with 8 bases fitting TRBD2. J was trimmed by 5 bases and V by 6 bases; bases with no gene match: 12. The CDR3 spans 15 residues. Germline V lookup: CDR1 SGHRS, CDR2 YFSETQ. As DNA, the CDR3 is TGCGCCAGCACCCCGGGCGGGGGACTAGGGGAGACCCAGTACTTC. Translated, it gives CASTPGGGLGETQYF.

This sequence joins TRBV27 and TRBJ1-1, with D perhaps matching TRBD1 (5 bases). This CDR3 has 14 residues. Per the germline V gene, CDR1 is MNHEY and CDR2 is SMNVEV (reference sequence). V was clipped by 5 bases and J by 3 bases, with 13 bases between them. In DNA form, the CDR3 reads TGTGCCAGCAGTCACCAGACGGGGGACACTGAAGCTTTCTTT. This codes for CASSHQTGDTEAFF.

The V call is TRBV27, the J call TRBJ2-7; no firm D call. V lost 2 bases, J lost 7 bases, and 9 bases lay in between. CDR3 length: 12 residues. Germline V gene data show CDR1 as MNHEY and CDR2 as SMNVEV (reference sequence). The CDR3 spells CASSLNNIEQYF. The CDR3 coding sequence is TGTGCCAGCAGTTTAAATAATATAGAGCAGTACTTC.

This chain joins TRBV5-1 and TRBJ2-1; 8 bases match TRBD2. The CDR3 covers 15 residues. V lost 0 bases to trimming and J lost 7 bases; unmatched junction nucleotides: 6. CDR1 and CDR2 (germline): SGHRS, YFSETQ. The CDR3 sequence is CASSLGVAGINEQFF. CDR3 bases: TGCGCCAGCAGCTTGGGGGTAGCGGGAATAAATGAGCAGTTCTTC. Together with reference TRBV5-1 and TRBJ2-1, the CDR3 gives the full variable domain: KAGVTQTPRYLIKTRGQQVTLSCSPISGHRSVSWYQQTPGQGLQFLFEYFSETQRNKGNFPGRFSGRQFSNSRSEMNVSTLELGDSALYLCASSLGVAGINEQFFGPGTRLTVL.

The rearrangement uses TRBV28 and TRBJ1-3, with TRBD1 identical over 8 bases. The CDR3 runs to 14 residues. Germline V lookup: CDR1 MDHEN, CDR2 SYDVKM. The DNA for the CDR3 is TGTGCTATCACAAGGGGCCAGGGGGCGGACACCATATATTTT. Amino acids: CAITRGQGADTIYF.

The chain recombines TRBV28 with TRBJ2-6; D uncertain. The CDR3 covers 14 residues. The germline gives CDR1 MDHEN, CDR2 SYDVKM. Trimming removed 6 bases at V and 4 bases at J, with 10 bases between. DNA of the CDR3: TGTGCCAGCAGGATTAGCTCCGGGGCCAACGTCCTGACTTTC. This sequence encodes CASRISSGANVLTF.

V and J are TRBV5-6 and TRBJ1-1; TRBD1 matches 8 bases. The V gene end was trimmed by 1 base and the J gene end by 5 bases; junction bases not matched to a gene: 10. The V gene's germline CDR1 is SGHDT and CDR2 YYEEEE. The CDR3 loop spans 16 amino acids. The CDR3 DNA is TGTGCCAGCAGCTTGATGGGCAGGGGGCGCCTGACTGAAGCTTTCTTT. It is translated as CASSLMGRGRLTEAFF.

The chain carries TRBV4-2 and TRBJ2-1; no firm D call. Trimming shortened V by 2 bases and J by 5 bases, and 16 bases separated the two germline ends. Germline CDR1 and CDR2: LGHNA and YNFKEQ. The CDR3 totals 16 residues. The CDR3 DNA reads as TGTGCCAGCAGCCAAAGAAGCGAGGTCCGAGACAATGAGCAGTTCTTC. This gives the protein CASSQRSEVRDNEQFF.

The chain has TRBV28 and TRBJ2-1; possibly TRBD2 for D (5 bases). Trimming took off 8 bases at V and 5 bases at J, with 7 bases between the two ends. CDR1 MDHEN and CDR2 SYDVKM come from the germline V gene. The CDR3 runs 11 residues. The CDR3 here is CASLLDNEQFF. The CDR3 DNA sequence: TGTGCCAGCCTACTAGACAATGAGCAGTTCTTC.

The CDR3 sequence is CAHQRDNSDTQYF. CDR3 sequence (DNA): TGTGCCCACCAGCGGGATAATTCAGATACGCAGTATTTT. The chain has TRBV30 and TRBJ2-3; 7 bases match TRBD2. V was pared by 8 bases and J by 4 bases, with 9 bases of the junction left unmatched. The CDR3 loop spans 13 amino acids. CDR1 GTSNPN and CDR2 SVGIG come from the germline V gene (reference sequence).

This chain links TRBV4-3 with TRBJ2-7, with 7 bases that match TRBD1. V was pared by 2 bases and J by 6 bases, with 10 bases of the junction left unmatched. The CDR3 extends over 15 amino acids. The germline CDR1 and CDR2 sequences are LGHNA and YSLEER. CDR3 sequence: CASSQSRGLVGEQYF. CDR3 nucleotide sequence: TGCGCCAGCAGCCAATCCAGGGGGTTGGTAGGCGAGCAGTACTTC.

The V and J genes are TRBV21-1 and TRBJ1-1; the table names TRBD1, a call not compared with the DNA. TRBV21-1 is reported as a pseudogene. The CDR3 is made up of 15 amino acids. The CDR3 protein is CASSKSGRGPTEAFF. The CDR3 coding sequence is TGTGCCAGCAGCAAATCTGGCAGGGGGCCCACTGAAGCTTTCTTT.

The chain is built from TRBV2 and TRBJ2-1, with a possible D match to TRBD2 (5 bases). V was cut by 3 bases and J by 6 bases, with 21 bases left in between. Germline V gives CDR1 SNHLY, CDR2 FYNNEI. This CDR3 contains 17 residues. The CDR3 is CASSDRLAVVTSNEQFF. The DNA of the CDR3 is TGTGCCAGCAGTGATCGCTTAGCTGTGGTAACTAGCAATGAGCAGTTCTTC.

The chain employs TRBV9 and TRBJ2-7; a weak D match, TRBD2 (6 bases). Germline CDR1 reads SGDLS; CDR2 reads YYNGEE. The CDR3 runs to 15 residues. Deletions cut 0 bases from V and 4 bases from J, with 14 bases between. The DNA of the CDR3 is TGTGCCAGCAGCGTAGGCGGGGAATCTTTTTACGAGCAGTACTTC. Protein sequence: CASSVGGESFYEQYF.